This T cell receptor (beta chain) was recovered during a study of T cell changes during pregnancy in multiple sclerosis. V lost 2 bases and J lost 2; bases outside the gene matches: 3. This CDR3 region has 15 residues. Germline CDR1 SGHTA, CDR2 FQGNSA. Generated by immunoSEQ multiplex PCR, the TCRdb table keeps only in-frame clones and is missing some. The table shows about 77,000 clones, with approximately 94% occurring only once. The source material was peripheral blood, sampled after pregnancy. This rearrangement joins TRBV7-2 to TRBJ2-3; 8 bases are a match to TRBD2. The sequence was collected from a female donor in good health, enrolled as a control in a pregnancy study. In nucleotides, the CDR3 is TGTGCCAGCAGCTTAAGCGGGAGAAACACAGATACGCAGTATTTT. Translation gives CASSLSGRNTDTQYF.